The subject of this entry is one T cell receptor beta chain. Reverse transcription of about 0.45 to 1 ug RNA was carried out with random hexamers. TCRdb ran MiXCR on the immunoSEQ multiplex PCR reads and lists one entry per CDR3 protein. The profile shows around 85,000 distinct CDR3 sequences, approximately 95% of them singletons. There are 13 residues in the CDR3. Germline V CDR1 and CDR2: GTSNPN, SVGIG (reference sequence). The ends were cut back, 0 bases at V and 4 bases at J, with 10 bases in the middle. The data stem from a study of CD8 T cells in Susac syndrome. The chain is built from TRBV30 and TRBJ2-7; D gene uncertain. The sequence was collected from a human donor with Susac syndrome. Sequenced sample: CD8+ T cells from PBMCs. CDR3 DNA sequence: TGTGCCTGGAGTGTAGACCTATCTTACGAGCAGTACTTC. This encodes CAWSVDLSYEQYF.